Sequencing of this T cell receptor (beta chain) was carried out in a study of CD8 T cells in Susac syndrome. Notes on the study in general: The number of individuals included in the study's TCR sequencing and HLA analysis was acknowledged as relatively small.

For this clonotype: Its matching antigen is unknown.

CD8+ and CD4+ T cells from blood underwent TCR beta sequencing. RNA in amounts of roughly 0.5 to 1 ug was reverse transcribed with random hexamers. immunoSEQ multiplex PCR amplified TCR beta CDR3 across 54 Vbeta, 13 Jbeta. TCRdb reanalysed the immunoSEQ multiplex PCR reads using MiXCR and keeps one entry per CDR3 protein. The sample yields around 180,000 distinct CDR3 sequences, roughly 95% seen once. Germline CDR1 DFQATT, CDR2 SNEGSKA (reference sequence). Trimming stripped 3 bases from V and 0 bases from J, with 9 bases between. This CDR3 region has 14 residues. This receptor was taken from a human donor with multiple sclerosis. V usage is TRBV20-1 and J usage is TRBJ2-1, with a weak D call TRBD2 (6 bases). Sample: CD8+ T cells from PBMCs. In DNA, the CDR3 is TGCAGTGCTAGTAGGACTAACTCCTACAATGAGCAGTTCTTC. The encoded protein is CSASRTNSYNEQFF.